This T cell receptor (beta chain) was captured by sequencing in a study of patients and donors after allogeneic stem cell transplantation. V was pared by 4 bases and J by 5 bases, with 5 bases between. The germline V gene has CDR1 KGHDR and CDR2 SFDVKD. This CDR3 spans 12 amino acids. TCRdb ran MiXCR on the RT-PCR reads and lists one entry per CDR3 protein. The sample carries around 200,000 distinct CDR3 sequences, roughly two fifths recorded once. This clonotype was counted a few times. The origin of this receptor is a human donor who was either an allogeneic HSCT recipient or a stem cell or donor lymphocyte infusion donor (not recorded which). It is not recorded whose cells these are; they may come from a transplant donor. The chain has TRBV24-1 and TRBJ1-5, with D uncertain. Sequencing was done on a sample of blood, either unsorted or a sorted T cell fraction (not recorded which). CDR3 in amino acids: CATSDGYQPQHF. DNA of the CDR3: TGTGCCACCAGTGACGGATATCAGCCCCAGCATTTT.